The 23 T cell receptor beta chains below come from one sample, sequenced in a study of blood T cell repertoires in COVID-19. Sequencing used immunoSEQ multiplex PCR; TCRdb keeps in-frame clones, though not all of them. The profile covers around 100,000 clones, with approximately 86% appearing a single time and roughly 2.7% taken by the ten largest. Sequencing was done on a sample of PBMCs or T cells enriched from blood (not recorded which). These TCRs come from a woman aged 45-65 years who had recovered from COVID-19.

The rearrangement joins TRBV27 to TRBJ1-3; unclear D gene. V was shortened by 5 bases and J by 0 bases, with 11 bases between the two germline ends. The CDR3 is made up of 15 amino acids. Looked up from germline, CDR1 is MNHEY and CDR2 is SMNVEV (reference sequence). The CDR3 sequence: CASSPYSTSGNTIYF. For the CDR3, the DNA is TGTGCCAGCAGTCCATACAGCACCTCTGGAAACACCATATATTTT.

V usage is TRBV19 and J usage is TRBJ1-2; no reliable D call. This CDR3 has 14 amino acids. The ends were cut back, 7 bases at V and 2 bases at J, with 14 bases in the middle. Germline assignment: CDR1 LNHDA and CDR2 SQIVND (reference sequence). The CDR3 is CASTVETGNYGYTF. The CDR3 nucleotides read TGTGCCAGTACCGTCGAGACCGGGAACTATGGCTACACCTTC.

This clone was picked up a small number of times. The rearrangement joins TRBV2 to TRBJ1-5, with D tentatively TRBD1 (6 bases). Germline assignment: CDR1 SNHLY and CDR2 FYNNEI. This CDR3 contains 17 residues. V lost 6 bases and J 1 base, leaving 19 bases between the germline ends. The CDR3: CASRRDNKPGSNQPQHF. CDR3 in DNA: TGTGCCAGCAGGAGGGACAATAAACCCGGGAGCAATCAGCCCCAGCATTTT.

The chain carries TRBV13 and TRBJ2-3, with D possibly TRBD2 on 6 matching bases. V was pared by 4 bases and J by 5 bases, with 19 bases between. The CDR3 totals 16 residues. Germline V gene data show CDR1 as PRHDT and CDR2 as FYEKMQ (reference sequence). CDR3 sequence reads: CASSWPTTHGGDTQYF. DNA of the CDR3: TGTGCCAGCAGCTGGCCGACGACCCACGGGGGAGATACGCAGTATTTT.

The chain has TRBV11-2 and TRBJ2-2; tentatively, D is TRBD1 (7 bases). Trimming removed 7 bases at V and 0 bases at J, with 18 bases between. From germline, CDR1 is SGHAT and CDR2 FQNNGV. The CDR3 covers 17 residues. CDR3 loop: CASTRLGGTANTGELFF. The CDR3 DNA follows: TGTGCCAGCACCCGCTTAGGGGGGACAGCGAACACCGGGGAGCTGTTTTTT.

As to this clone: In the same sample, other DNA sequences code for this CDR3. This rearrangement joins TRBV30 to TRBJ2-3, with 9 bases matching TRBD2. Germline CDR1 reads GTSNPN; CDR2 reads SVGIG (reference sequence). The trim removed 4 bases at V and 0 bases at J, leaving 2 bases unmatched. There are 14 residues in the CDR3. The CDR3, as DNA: TGTGCCTGGACTAGCGGGACGAGCACAGATACGCAGTATTTT. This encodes CAWTSGTSTDTQYF. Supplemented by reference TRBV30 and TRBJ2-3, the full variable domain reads SQTIHQWPATLVQPVGSPLSLECTVEGTSNPNLYWYRQAAGRGLQLLFYSVGIGQISSEVPQNLSASRPQDRQFILSSKKLLLSDSGFYLCAWTSGTSTDTQYFGPGTRLTVL.

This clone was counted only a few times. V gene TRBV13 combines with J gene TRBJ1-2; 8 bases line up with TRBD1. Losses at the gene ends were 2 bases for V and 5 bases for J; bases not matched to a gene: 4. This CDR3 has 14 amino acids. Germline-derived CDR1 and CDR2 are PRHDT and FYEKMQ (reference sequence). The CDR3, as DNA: TGTGCCAGCAGCTTACAGGGGGCCCGGTATGGCTACACCTTC. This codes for CASSLQGARYGYTF.

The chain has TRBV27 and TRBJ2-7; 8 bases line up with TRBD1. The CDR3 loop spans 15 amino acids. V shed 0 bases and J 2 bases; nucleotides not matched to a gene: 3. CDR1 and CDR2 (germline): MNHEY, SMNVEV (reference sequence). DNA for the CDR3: TGTGCCAGCAGTTTATCCAGGGGGCCTGCCTACGAGCAGTACTTC. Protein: CASSLSRGPAYEQYF.

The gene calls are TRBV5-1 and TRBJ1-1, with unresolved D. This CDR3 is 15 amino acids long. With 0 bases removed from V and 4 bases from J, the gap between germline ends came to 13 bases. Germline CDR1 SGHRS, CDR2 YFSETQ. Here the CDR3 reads CASSLDTGWITEAFF. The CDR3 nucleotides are TGCGCCAGCAGCTTGGATACGGGGTGGATCACTGAAGCTTTCTTT.

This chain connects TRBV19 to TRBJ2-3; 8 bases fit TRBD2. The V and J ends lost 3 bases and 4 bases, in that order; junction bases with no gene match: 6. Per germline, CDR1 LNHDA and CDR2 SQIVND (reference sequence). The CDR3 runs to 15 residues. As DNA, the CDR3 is TGTGCCAGTAGTATTAGCCAGCGGGGGCCAGATACGCAGTATTTT. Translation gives CASSISQRGPDTQYF.

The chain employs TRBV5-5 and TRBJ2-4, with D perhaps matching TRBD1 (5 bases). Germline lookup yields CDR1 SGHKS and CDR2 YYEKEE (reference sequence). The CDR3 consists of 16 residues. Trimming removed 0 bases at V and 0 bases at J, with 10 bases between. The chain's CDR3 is CASSLGQLVAKNIQYF. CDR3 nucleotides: TGTGCCAGCAGCTTGGGACAGTTGGTAGCCAAAAACATTCAGTACTTC.

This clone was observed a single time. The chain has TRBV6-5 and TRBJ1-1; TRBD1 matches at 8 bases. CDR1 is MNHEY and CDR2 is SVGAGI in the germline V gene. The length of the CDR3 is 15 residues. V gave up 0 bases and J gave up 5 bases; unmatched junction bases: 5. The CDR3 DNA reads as TGTGCCAGCAGTTACTCCCCAGGGGGCTTGACTGAAGCTTTCTTT. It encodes CASSYSPGGLTEAFF.

Here the CDR3 reads CASSLAGGPYEQYF. CDR3 nucleotides: TGTGCCAGCAGCCTAGCGGGAGGCCCCTACGAGCAGTACTTC. This chain joins TRBV2 and TRBJ2-7; 11 bases map to TRBD2. The CDR3 totals 14 residues. The J segment lost 2 bases and the V segment lost 6 bases, leaving 3 bases of the junction unmatched. Germline CDR1 is SNHLY and CDR2 is FYNNEI.

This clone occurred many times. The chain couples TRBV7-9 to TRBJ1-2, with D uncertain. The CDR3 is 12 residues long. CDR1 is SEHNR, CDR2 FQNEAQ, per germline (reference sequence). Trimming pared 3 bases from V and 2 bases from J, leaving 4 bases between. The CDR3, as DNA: TGTGCCAGCAGCTTCCAGAACTATGGCTACACCTTC. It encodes CASSFQNYGYTF. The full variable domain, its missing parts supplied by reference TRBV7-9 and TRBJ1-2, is DTGVSQNPRHKITKRGQNVTFRCDPISEHNRLYWYRQTLGQGPEFLTYFQNEAQLEKSRLLSDRFSAERPKGSFSTLEIQRTEQGDSAMYLCASSFQNYGYTFGSGTRLTVV.

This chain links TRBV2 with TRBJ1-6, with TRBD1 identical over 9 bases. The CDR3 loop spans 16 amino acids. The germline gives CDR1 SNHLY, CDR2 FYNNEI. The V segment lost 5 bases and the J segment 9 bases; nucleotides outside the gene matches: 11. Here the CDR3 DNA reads TGTGCCAGCAGTTTGCTCGGACAGGGGATTGGTTCACCCCTCCACTTT. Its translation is CASSLLGQGIGSPLHF.

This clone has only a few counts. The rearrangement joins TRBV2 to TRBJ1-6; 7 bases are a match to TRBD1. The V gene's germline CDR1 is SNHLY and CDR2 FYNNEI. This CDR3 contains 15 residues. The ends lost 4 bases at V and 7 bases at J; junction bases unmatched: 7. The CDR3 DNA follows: TGTGCCAGCAGTGTCCAAGGACAGGAGAATTCACCCCTCCACTTT. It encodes CASSVQGQENSPLHF.

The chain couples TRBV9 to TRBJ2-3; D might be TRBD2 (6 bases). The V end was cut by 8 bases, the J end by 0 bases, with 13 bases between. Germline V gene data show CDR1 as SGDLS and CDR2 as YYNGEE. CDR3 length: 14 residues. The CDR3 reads CASNWGTSTDTQYF. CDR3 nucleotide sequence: TGTGCCAGTAACTGGGGGACTAGCACAGATACGCAGTATTTT.

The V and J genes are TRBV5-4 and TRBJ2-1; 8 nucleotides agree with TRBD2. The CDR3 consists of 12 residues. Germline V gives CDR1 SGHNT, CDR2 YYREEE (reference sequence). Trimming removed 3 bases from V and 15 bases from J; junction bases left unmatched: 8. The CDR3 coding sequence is TGTGCCAGCAGCTCCGTGAGCGGGAGCCTGTTCTTC. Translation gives CASSSVSGSLFF.

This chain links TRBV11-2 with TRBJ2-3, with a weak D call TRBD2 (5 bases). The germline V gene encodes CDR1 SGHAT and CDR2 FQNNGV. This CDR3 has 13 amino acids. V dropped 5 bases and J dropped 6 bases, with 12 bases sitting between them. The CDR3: CASSLGQRDTQYF. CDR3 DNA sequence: TGTGCCAGCAGCCTAGGCCAGCGGGATACGCAGTATTTT.

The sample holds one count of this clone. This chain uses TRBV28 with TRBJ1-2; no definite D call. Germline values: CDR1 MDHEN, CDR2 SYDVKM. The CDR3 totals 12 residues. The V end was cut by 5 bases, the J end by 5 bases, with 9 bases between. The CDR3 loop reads CASSPSTYGYTF. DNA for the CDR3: TGTGCCAGCAGTCCCAGTACATATGGCTACACCTTC.

Here the CDR3 reads CASSPNTGTGTNYGYTF. The CDR3 DNA follows: TGCGCCAGCAGCCCCAACACCGGGACAGGAACTAACTATGGCTACACCTTC. This sequence joins TRBV4-1 and TRBJ1-2; TRBD1 matches at 8 bases. The CDR3 consists of 17 residues. Germline values: CDR1 MGHRA, CDR2 YSYEKL. J gave up 0 bases and V 4 bases, and 10 bases lay outside the gene matches.

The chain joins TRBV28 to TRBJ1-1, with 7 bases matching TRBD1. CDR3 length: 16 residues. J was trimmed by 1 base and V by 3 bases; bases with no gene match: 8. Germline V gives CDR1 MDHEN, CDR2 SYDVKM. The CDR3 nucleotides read TGTGCCAGCAGTTTCATTCGGCCAGGGGGGAACACTGAAGCTTTCTTT. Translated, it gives CASSFIRPGGNTEAFF.

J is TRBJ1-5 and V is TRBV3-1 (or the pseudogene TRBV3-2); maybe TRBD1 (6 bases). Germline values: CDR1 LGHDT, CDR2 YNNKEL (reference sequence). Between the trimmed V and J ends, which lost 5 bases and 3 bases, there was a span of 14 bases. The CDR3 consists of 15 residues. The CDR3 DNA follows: TGTGCCAGCAGCGGGGGCGGGGGGACCAATCAGCCCCAGCATTTT. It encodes CASSGGGGTNQPQHF.